This TCR beta chain was found in a study of response to subunit inactivated influenza vaccine. General study findings and limits: T cells newly recruited by each seasonal influenza vaccination are few, the authors suggested.

On this clonotype: Its matching antigen is unknown.

Germline V gene data show CDR1 as SGHTA and CDR2 as FQGNSA. Trimming took 3 bases from V and 3 from J; bases not matched to a gene: 3. The CDR3 extends over 15 amino acids. Each CDR3 protein gets one entry after TCRdb re-called the RT-PCR reads with MiXCR. The sample lists 630,000 or so distinct CDR3 sequences, 15% to 18% occurring once. The material sequenced was PBMCs from blood, taken approximately 12 days after vaccination. The chain joins TRBV7-2 to TRBJ2-2; 8 bases line up with TRBD1. The TCR was taken from a man aged 50-60 years who received an inactivated influenza vaccine. CDR3 residues: CASSFDRGYTGELFF. In nucleotides, the CDR3 is TGTGCCAGCAGCTTCGACAGGGGTTACACCGGGGAGCTGTTTTTT.